Each of the 31 T cell receptor beta chains below was sequenced from the same sample in a study of T-cell reconstitution after alpha-beta-depleted transplantation in children. Preparation of the TCRbeta library was carried out with unique molecular identifiers. TCRdb processed the PCR reads anew with MiXCR; each CDR3 protein has one entry. The data hold about 260,000 distinct CDR3 sequences, with 6.5% to 9% observed a single time. The sequencing used PBMCs, mostly from graft donor cells, collected 180 days after TCRalphabeta/CD19-depleted stem cell transplant. These receptors originate from a male patient younger than 18 who had a stem cell transplant for acute lymphoblastic leukemia, so the T cells may come from the graft donor.

This clonotype was detected ten times or more. This chain links TRBV7-3 with TRBJ2-1; D might be TRBD1 or TRBD2, each matching 5 bases. The V and J ends lost 5 bases and 3 bases respectively, with 14 bases between them. Per the germline V gene, CDR1 is SGHTA and CDR2 is FQGTGA. The CDR3 runs to 15 residues. CDR3 sequence: CASSTSGTFYNEQFF. CDR3 nucleotide sequence: TGTGCCAGCAGCACTTCGGGGACCTTCTACAATGAGCAGTTCTTC.

Worth noting for this clonotype: A much larger clone lies a single base off, so this may be a read error. The chain couples TRBV12-3 or TRBV12-4 to TRBJ2-7; D not resolved. The CDR3 has 12 amino acids. CDR3: CPSSRASYEQYF. CDR3 DNA sequence: TGTCCCAGCAGCCGGGCCTCTTACGAGCAGTACTTC.

This clonotype was observed at least ten times. V is TRBV11-2 and J is TRBJ2-5; 7 bases map to TRBD1. V trimming: 1 base; J trimming: 2 bases; junction bases outside the gene matches: 7. Germline V CDR1 and CDR2: SGHAT, FQNNGV. CDR3 length: 16 amino acids. This CDR3 is CASSLVARQGQETQYF. The CDR3 coding sequence is TGTGCCAGCAGCTTAGTGGCCCGACAGGGACAAGAGACCCAGTACTTC.

This clonotype was found many times. This chain links TRBV12-3 or TRBV12-4 with TRBJ2-1; D gene uncertain. V dropped 4 bases and J dropped 8 bases, with 9 bases sitting between them. The CDR3 is 12 amino acids. This chain's CDR3 is CASSSYVHEQFF. In nucleotides, the CDR3 is TGTGCCAGCAGTTCCTACGTACATGAGCAGTTCTTC.

This clonotype has ten or more counts. The V call is TRBV29-1, the J call TRBJ1-2; TRBD1 agrees at 7 bases. The V segment lost 3 bases and the J segment 7 bases; nucleotides outside the gene matches: 8. This CDR3 is built from 13 residues. Germline-derived CDR1 and CDR2 are SQVTM and ANQGSEA. DNA for the CDR3: TGCAGCGTTGAGAAGATAGGGACAGCTGGCTACACCTTC. Its protein product is CSVEKIGTAGYTF.

In this sample, this clonotype turned up many times. The J gene is TRBJ1-1, the V gene TRBV5-1; TRBD1 agrees at 10 bases. Germline V lookup: CDR1 SGHRS, CDR2 YFSETQ. V was pared by 3 bases and J by 4 bases, with 6 bases of the junction left unmatched. The CDR3 spans 15 residues. The CDR3 sequence: CASSSPGQGSTEAFF. The CDR3 bases are TGCGCCAGCAGCTCCCCGGGACAGGGGAGCACTGAAGCTTTCTTT.

This clonotype was seen a few times. Sequence at one end of the junction differs from germline and may be a read error. The chain couples TRBV6-2 or TRBV6-3 to TRBJ2-5; D is unresolved. This CDR3 contains 14 residues. Germline values: CDR1 MNHEY, CDR2 SVGEGT. The chain's CDR3 is CASSYATHHETQYF. DNA of the CDR3: TGTGCCAGCAGTTACGCGACACACCATGAGACCCAGTACTTC.

As for this clonotype: A read error may explain this, as a much larger clone is one base away. This sequence joins TRBV7-2 and TRBJ2-3; 9 positions agree with TRBD2. CDR1 and CDR2 from the germline V gene are SGHTA and FQGNSA. The CDR3 totals 17 residues. The CDR3, as DNA: TGTGCCAGCATCTTAGGACCTCCGGGACTAGCTACAGATACGCAGTATTTT. Translation gives CASILGPPGLATDTQYF.

Ten or more counts support this clonotype. The genes are TRBV4-3 and TRBJ2-4; 8 bases fit TRBD1. The ends lost 3 bases at V and 0 bases at J; junction bases unmatched: 4. There are 16 residues in the CDR3. The germline CDR1 and CDR2 sequences are LGHNA and YSLEER. The CDR3 DNA reads as TGCGCCAGCAGCCAGACGGGACAGGTAGCCAAAAACATTCAGTACTTC. This sequence encodes CASSQTGQVAKNIQYF.

This clonotype was picked up many times. The CDR3 protein is CASRDLFNSPLHF. The CDR3 DNA follows: TGTGCCAGCCGGGACCTTTTTAATTCACCCCTCCACTTT. The rearrangement uses TRBV6-1 and TRBJ1-6, with a weak D call TRBD1 (5 bases). The CDR3 loop spans 13 amino acids. Trimming shortened V by 8 bases and J by 6 bases, and 11 bases separated the two germline ends. Germline lookup yields CDR1 MNHNS and CDR2 SASEGT.

This clonotype was seen at least ten times. This chain links TRBV20-1 with TRBJ1-1; D not resolved. With 3 bases removed from V and 6 bases from J, the gap between germline ends came to 20 bases. The CDR3 contains 15 residues. Germline V gene sequence: CDR1 DFQATT, CDR2 SNEGSKA (reference sequence). CDR3 amino acids: CSASPPLRFGSEAFF. The CDR3 DNA reads TGCAGTGCTAGTCCACCCCTCAGGTTCGGGTCTGAAGCTTTCTTT.

This clonotype was detected ten times or more. V and J are TRBV7-9 and TRBJ2-3, with D possibly TRBD1 on 6 matching bases. Germline V gives CDR1 SEHNR, CDR2 FQNEAQ (reference sequence). This CDR3 comprises 17 residues. Trimming removed 1 base from V and 0 bases from J, with 14 bases in between. CDR3 in DNA: TGTGCCAGCAGCTTAGAGTTCTTCAGGGGAAGCACAGATACGCAGTATTTT. Protein product: CASSLEFFRGSTDTQYF.

This clonotype was counted ten times or more. The CDR3 DNA reads TGTGCCAGCAGTGATTACTATTCCGGGACAGGGCTAAAAGGAAGGGAGGATCAGCCCCAGCATTTT. Amino acid sequence: CASSDYYSGTGLKGREDQPQHF. The chain uses TRBV2 and TRBJ1-5; 9 bases align to TRBD1. The germline V gene encodes CDR1 SNHLY and CDR2 FYNNEI. The trim removed 3 bases at V and 5 bases at J, leaving 26 bases unmatched. CDR3 length equals 22 residues.

In this sample, this clonotype turned up many times. The chain joins TRBV27 to TRBJ2-5; D is undetermined. V gave up 3 bases and J gave up 3 bases, with 8 bases separating them. Germline V gives CDR1 MNHEY, CDR2 SMNVEV (reference sequence). The CDR3 is 13 residues long. The CDR3 protein is CASSFTTEETQYF. CDR3 sequence (DNA): TGTGCCAGCAGTTTCACAACCGAAGAGACCCAGTACTTC.

This clonotype has ten or more counts. The chain links TRBV4-1 to TRBJ2-7; D is perhaps TRBD1 (5 bases). Germline-derived CDR1 and CDR2 are MGHRA and YSYEKL. CDR3 length: 16 residues. Trimming cost V 3 bases and J 0 bases, with 15 bases left between them. The CDR3 DNA reads TGCGCCAGCAGCCACCTGACTTCGACAGTCTCCTACGAGCAGTACTTC. The encoded protein is CASSHLTSTVSYEQYF.

This clonotype was recorded at least ten times. The rearrangement uses TRBV12-3 or TRBV12-4 and TRBJ2-5; possible D gene TRBD2, 6 bases. The CDR3 is 14 residues long. With 9 bases removed from V and 5 bases from J, the gap between germline ends came to 19 bases. The CDR3 DNA follows: TGTGCCAGTTGGGAGCGGGCCGCAGAGGAGACCCAGTACTTC. Translation gives CASWERAAEETQYF.

This clonotype was seen many times. The J gene is TRBJ2-5, the V gene TRBV7-2; either TRBD1 or TRBD2 may fit D (6 bases each). Germline CDR1 and CDR2: SGHTA and FQGNSA. The CDR3 covers 17 residues. The V end lost 5 bases, the J end lost 4 bases, and 23 bases lay between the germline ends. CDR3 residues: CASSMRGGPLVGETQYF. CDR3 DNA: TGTGCCAGCAGCATGAGAGGGGGGCCGCTTGTAGGAGAGACCCAGTACTTC.

This clonotype has at least ten counts. V usage is TRBV9 and J usage is TRBJ2-3; 9 bases are shared with TRBD2. V shed 1 base, J shed 2 bases, and the junction held 2 bases outside the gene matches. CDR3 length: 15 amino acids. Germline V gives CDR1 SGDLS, CDR2 YYNGEE. For the CDR3, the DNA is TGTGCCAGCAGCGTATCTAGCGGGGCCACAGATACGCAGTATTTT. Its translation: CASSVSSGATDTQYF.

This clonotype was seen repeatedly, ten times or more. The chain carries TRBV5-1 and TRBJ2-3, with D maybe TRBD1 (5 bases). Germline loops: CDR1 SGHRS, CDR2 YFSETQ. V lost 10 bases and J lost 0, with 18 bases in between. This CDR3 region has 15 residues. The CDR3 loop is CAGAQGASSTDTQYF. The CDR3 DNA follows: TGCGCCGGGGCCCAAGGCGCCTCTAGCACAGATACGCAGTATTTT.

The rearrangement joins TRBV6-2 or TRBV6-3 to TRBJ1-6; maybe TRBD1 (6 bases). Germline V gene data show CDR1 as MNHEY and CDR2 as SVGEGT. V was pared by 2 bases and J by 10 bases, with 18 bases between. CDR3 length: 16 amino acids. The CDR3 DNA is TGTGCCAGCAGTTACGTCGTAGGGGCGGGGGGCTCACCCCTCCACTTT. Translated: CASSYVVGAGGSPLHF.

This clonotype was observed at least ten times. The rearrangement uses TRBV4-2 and TRBJ2-3; 8 positions agree with TRBD2. This CDR3 has 17 amino acids. In germline, CDR1 is LGHNA, CDR2 YNFKEQ. Germline trimming cut 0 bases from V and 3 bases from J; bases unmatched to any gene: 8. The CDR3 spells CASSQDLAGGLTDTQYF. DNA of the CDR3: TGTGCCAGCAGCCAAGATTTGGCGGGAGGATTGACAGATACGCAGTATTTT.

This clonotype was picked up many times. The chain links TRBV28 to TRBJ1-5; 8 bases are a match to TRBD1. CDR3 length equals 15 residues. V was clipped by 0 bases and J by 6 bases; unmatched bases: 4. Germline V gene lookup returns CDR1 MDHEN and CDR2 SYDVKM. CDR3 protein: CASSLWQGAVQPQHF. CDR3 coding DNA: TGTGCCAGCAGTTTATGGCAGGGGGCTGTTCAGCCCCAGCATTTT.

This clonotype was picked up many times. This chain uses TRBV24-1 with TRBJ2-2; TRBD1 matches at 9 bases. Germline V gene sequence: CDR1 KGHDR, CDR2 SFDVKD. V lost 2 bases to trimming and J lost 3 bases; unmatched junction nucleotides: 3. This CDR3 is built from 16 residues. CDR3 nucleotides: TGTGCCACCAGTGATTCCGACAGGGGGGACACCGGGGAGCTGTTTTTT. Translated, it gives CATSDSDRGDTGELFF.

This chain links TRBV18 with TRBJ2-3; D not resolved. The CDR3 runs to 14 residues. V gave up 3 bases and J gave up 4 bases, with 11 bases separating them. CDR1 KGHSH and CDR2 LQKENI come from the germline V gene. CDR3 nucleotides: TGTGCCAGCTCACCTAAACCGGCTCCAGATACGCAGTATTTT. Translated, it gives CASSPKPAPDTQYF. Full variable domain (missing parts from reference TRBV18 and TRBJ2-3): NAGVMQNPRHLVRRRGQEARLRCSPMKGHSHVYWYRQLPEEGLKFMVYLQKENIIDESGMPKERFSAEFPKEGPSILRIQQVVRGDSAAYFCASSPKPAPDTQYFGPGTRLTVL.

This clonotype appeared a few times. The chain couples TRBV5-4 to TRBJ2-7, with 7 bases that match TRBD1. This CDR3 region has 14 residues. Losses at the gene ends were 0 bases for V and 5 bases for J; bases not matched to a gene: 5. In germline, CDR1 is SGHNT, CDR2 YYREEE (reference sequence). CDR3 sequence: CASSLGQGSNEQYF. CDR3 nucleotides: TGTGCCAGCAGCTTGGGACAGGGCTCGAACGAGCAGTACTTC.

This clonotype was counted at least ten times. The chain is built from TRBV12-3 or TRBV12-4 and TRBJ1-2; 11 bases line up with TRBD1. The V segment lost 3 bases and the J segment 4 bases; nucleotides outside the gene matches: 4. CDR3 size: 15 residues. The CDR3 here is CASSFGTGGAYGYTF. Here the CDR3 DNA reads TGTGCCAGCAGTTTCGGGACAGGGGGTGCCTATGGCTACACCTTC.

In regard to this clonotype: This could be a read error, since a much larger clone is one nucleotide away. V gene TRBV4-3 combines with J gene TRBJ2-1, with 9 bases matching TRBD2. The CDR3 extends over 16 amino acids. Per the germline V gene, CDR1 is LGHNA and CDR2 is YSLEER. J lost 4 bases, V lost 2 bases, and 6 bases had no gene match. The CDR3 sequence: CASSQYMTSGYNEQFF. In DNA form, the CDR3 reads TGCGCCAGCAGCCAATACATGACTAGCGGATACAATGAGCAGTTCTTC.

This clonotype was observed at least ten times. The chain joins TRBV28 to TRBJ1-2; weak D call: TRBD1 (6 bases). This CDR3 comprises 15 residues. Germline CDR1 reads MDHEN; CDR2 reads SYDVKM. The V end was cut by 2 bases, the J end by 4 bases, with 14 bases between. CDR3 amino acids: CASSLAWGLPYGYTF. The CDR3 DNA reads as TGTGCCAGCAGTTTAGCTTGGGGGCTTCCCTATGGCTACACCTTC.

Many counts were recorded for this clonotype. The chain has TRBV7-6 and TRBJ2-2; D possibly corresponds to TRBD2 (5 bases). The CDR3 spans 14 residues. V was trimmed by 7 bases and J by 6 bases, leaving 15 bases between them. Germline loops: CDR1 SGHVS, CDR2 FNYEAQ. The CDR3 sequence is CASTLLRDPGELFF. The CDR3 nucleotides read TGTGCCAGCACCCTCCTCCGGGATCCCGGGGAGCTGTTTTTT.

This clonotype was detected many times. This chain joins TRBV7-6 and TRBJ2-3; 8 nucleotides match TRBD2. The CDR3 is 16 amino acids. CDR1 and CDR2 from the germline V gene are SGHVS and FNYEAQ. V lost 3 bases, J lost 3 bases, and 8 bases stayed unmatched. CDR3 region: CASSFTSGSNTDTQYF. Written as DNA, the CDR3 is TGTGCCAGCAGCTTCACTAGCGGATCCAATACAGATACGCAGTATTTT.

This clonotype was observed at least ten times. The chain has TRBV7-2 and TRBJ2-1, with D possibly TRBD2 on 6 matching bases. The CDR3 runs 12 residues. V lost 3 bases and J lost 10, with 10 bases in between. The germline V gene encodes CDR1 SGHTA and CDR2 FQGNSA. The CDR3 region has the DNA TGTGCCAGCAGCTTTCGGGCGGGAGAGCAGTTCTTC. It specifies CASSFRAGEQFF.